Shown below are 17 T cell receptor beta chains from a single sample sequenced in a study of shared T cell receptors in the human thymus. Clones were sequenced by immunoSEQ multiplex PCR, and TCRdb holds only the in-frame ones, with some missing. The profile shows about 500,000 clones, around three quarters of them singletons. This sample was also put to use in a study of human thymus T cells.

Sequencing was done on a sample of thymocytes. Receptor source: a boy in the first two years of life with a congenital heart defect.

The chain employs TRBV5-4 and TRBJ2-5, with D unclear. CDR1 SGHNT and CDR2 YYREEE come from the germline V gene (reference sequence). Between the trimmed V and J ends, which lost 1 base and 1 base, there was a span of 20 bases. The CDR3 is made up of 18 amino acids. Written as DNA, the CDR3 is TGTGCCAGCAGCTTGACCCTGGCCTTCTGGCCCCTCCAAGAGACCCAGTACTTC. As protein: CASSLTLAFWPLQETQYF.

This clone was recorded only once. This chain joins TRBV7-8 and TRBJ1-5; TRBD1 might be the D (6 bases). CDR3 length equals 15 residues. The ends were cut back, 5 bases at V and 3 bases at J, with 14 bases in the middle. Germline V CDR1 and CDR2: SGHVS, FQNEAQ. CDR3 in amino acids: CASSEGHQPNQPQHF. CDR3 nucleotides: TGTGCCAGCAGCGAGGGACACCAACCCAATCAGCCCCAGCATTTT.

This clone was counted a few times. V and J are TRBV10-2 and TRBJ1-1; D remains ambiguous. Germline CDR1 WSHSY, CDR2 SAAADI. V dropped 8 bases and J dropped 4 bases, with 5 bases sitting between them. The CDR3 is 10 residues long. In nucleotides, the CDR3 is TGCGCCAGCCGGGGCACTGAAGCTTTCTTT. Its translation: CASRGTEAFF.

CDR3 protein: CASSLPEQGPGELFF. In DNA, the CDR3 is TGTGCCAGCAGCTTGCCGGAACAGGGACCCGGGGAGCTGTTTTTT. V is TRBV7-9 and J is TRBJ2-2, with a possible D match to TRBD1 (6 bases). The CDR3 contains 15 residues. Trimming left V 3 bases short and J 6 bases short, with 14 bases between. Germline loops: CDR1 SEHNR, CDR2 FQNEAQ (reference sequence).

The count of this clone is one. The chain employs TRBV10-2 and TRBJ2-3; 12 bases agree with TRBD2. The length of the CDR3 is 16 residues. Germline V gene lookup returns CDR1 WSHSY and CDR2 SAAADI. The junction had 4 bases not matched to a gene; V was cut back by 6 bases and J by 0 bases. In nucleotides, the CDR3 is TGCGCCAGCAGCGCCGGGACTAGCGGGAGCACAGATACGCAGTATTTT. Amino acids: CASSAGTSGSTDTQYF.

J is TRBJ1-3 and V is TRBV5-6; no clear D. This CDR3 comprises 15 residues. The germline gives CDR1 SGHDT, CDR2 YYEEEE. Trimming shortened V by 0 bases and J by 2 bases, and 9 bases separated the two germline ends. The CDR3 sequence: CASSLGGRTGNTIYF. Here the CDR3 DNA reads TGTGCCAGCAGCTTGGGCGGCAGAACTGGAAACACCATATATTTT.

This chain uses TRBV2 with TRBJ2-3; 11 bases line up with TRBD2. V trimming: 8 bases; J trimming: 4 bases; junction bases outside the gene matches: 8. Germline values: CDR1 SNHLY, CDR2 FYNNEI. The CDR3 consists of 15 residues. The CDR3 loop reads CASGGSGRVADTQYF. In DNA form, the CDR3 reads TGTGCCAGCGGAGGTAGCGGGAGGGTAGCAGATACGCAGTATTTT.

The chain recombines TRBV27 with TRBJ1-5; 8 nucleotides agree with TRBD1. Per germline, CDR1 MNHEY and CDR2 SMNVEV (reference sequence). Trimming removed 1 base from V and 5 bases from J; junction bases left unmatched: 4. The CDR3 consists of 15 residues. Here the CDR3 reads CASSLYRTGYQPQHF. The CDR3 region has the DNA TGTGCCAGCAGTTTATACAGGACAGGGTATCAGCCCCAGCATTTT.

This chain connects TRBV7-8 to TRBJ2-3, with TRBD2 identical over 13 bases. V shed 5 bases and J 6 bases; nucleotides not matched to a gene: 8. In germline, CDR1 is SGHVS, CDR2 FQNEAQ. CDR3 size: 16 residues. The CDR3 DNA follows: TGTGCCAGCAGCGGAAGGACTAGCGGGGGCTGGGATACGCAGTATTTT. It codes for CASSGRTSGGWDTQYF.

The CDR3 DNA reads TGCGCCAGCAGCCAAGGCGGGCTAGCGGGACTTCCTTTCGGGCAGTTCTTC. It is translated as CASSQGGLAGLPFGQFF. The chain couples TRBV4-1 to TRBJ2-1; 9 bases align to TRBD2. The germline V gene encodes CDR1 MGHRA and CDR2 YSYEKL. The CDR3 is made up of 17 amino acids. V gave up 1 base and J gave up 12 bases; unmatched junction bases: 16.

Here the CDR3 reads CATSPRDRGRWANEKLFF. The CDR3 DNA follows: TGTGCCACCAGCCCCCGGGACAGGGGGCGCTGGGCTAATGAAAAACTGTTTTTT. V usage is TRBV15 and J usage is TRBJ1-4; 12 bases line up with TRBD1. The CDR3 sequence is 18 residues long. Per germline, CDR1 LNHNV and CDR2 YYDKDF (reference sequence). The V segment lost 5 bases and the J segment 3 bases; nucleotides outside the gene matches: 10.

This chain uses TRBV5-8 with TRBJ2-3, with D hard to call. V was pared by 7 bases and J by 1 base, with 10 bases between. From germline, CDR1 is SGHTS and CDR2 YDEGEE. The CDR3 consists of 13 residues. CDR3 coding DNA: TGTGCCAGCCCCCTCACAGGCACAGATACGCAGTATTTT. Translation: CASPLTGTDTQYF.

The V gene is TRBV7-8, the J gene TRBJ1-4; 12 positions match TRBD1. Looked up from germline, CDR1 is SGHVS and CDR2 is FQNEAQ. The CDR3 has 15 residues. V lost 5 bases to trimming and J lost 13 bases; unmatched junction nucleotides: 11. This CDR3 is CASSGGTGGELRLFF. The DNA for the CDR3 is TGTGCCAGCAGCGGCGGGACAGGGGGCGAATTACGACTGTTTTTT.

The chain has TRBV4-3 and TRBJ1-2, with 8 bases fitting TRBD1. J gave up 6 bases and V 4 bases, and 10 bases lay outside the gene matches. From germline, CDR1 is LGHNA and CDR2 YSLEER. The CDR3 loop spans 15 amino acids. The CDR3 loop reads CASSPYGTGLHGYTF. The CDR3 DNA reads TGCGCCAGCAGCCCATACGGGACAGGTTTACATGGCTACACCTTC.

V usage is TRBV29-1 and J usage is TRBJ2-7; D not resolved. V was pared by 1 base and J by 2 bases, with 12 bases between. Germline CDR1 and CDR2: SQVTM and ANQGSEA. CDR3 length: 14 amino acids. The chain's CDR3 is CSVEGLDPPYEQYF. The CDR3 DNA is TGCAGCGTTGAAGGGCTCGATCCCCCCTACGAGCAGTACTTC.

This clone turned up a few times. This rearrangement joins TRBV27 to TRBJ2-6; maybe TRBD1 (6 bases). This CDR3 spans 15 amino acids. Trimming left V 3 bases short and J 4 bases short, with 10 bases between. CDR1 is MNHEY, CDR2 SMNVEV, per germline (reference sequence). CDR3 sequence (DNA): TGTGCCAGCAGTTTTTGGGGGCTAGGGGCCAACGTCCTGACTTTC. It codes for CASSFWGLGANVLTF. Supplemented by reference TRBV27 and TRBJ2-6, the full variable domain reads EAQVTQNPRYLITVTGKKLTVTCSQNMNHEYMSWYRQDPGLGLRQIYYSMNVEVTDKGDVPEGYKVSRKEKRNFPLILESPSPNQTSLYFCASSFWGLGANVLTFGAGSRLTVL.

The CDR3 region has the DNA TGTGCCATCAGTGAGCGGTACGGTACCTACGAGCAGTACTTC. Amino acid sequence: CAISERYGTYEQYF. The chain combines TRBV10-3 with TRBJ2-7; no firm D call. There are 14 residues in the CDR3. The germline CDR1 and CDR2 sequences are ENHRY and SYGVKD. Between the trimmed V and J ends, which lost 2 bases and 2 bases, there was a span of 10 bases.